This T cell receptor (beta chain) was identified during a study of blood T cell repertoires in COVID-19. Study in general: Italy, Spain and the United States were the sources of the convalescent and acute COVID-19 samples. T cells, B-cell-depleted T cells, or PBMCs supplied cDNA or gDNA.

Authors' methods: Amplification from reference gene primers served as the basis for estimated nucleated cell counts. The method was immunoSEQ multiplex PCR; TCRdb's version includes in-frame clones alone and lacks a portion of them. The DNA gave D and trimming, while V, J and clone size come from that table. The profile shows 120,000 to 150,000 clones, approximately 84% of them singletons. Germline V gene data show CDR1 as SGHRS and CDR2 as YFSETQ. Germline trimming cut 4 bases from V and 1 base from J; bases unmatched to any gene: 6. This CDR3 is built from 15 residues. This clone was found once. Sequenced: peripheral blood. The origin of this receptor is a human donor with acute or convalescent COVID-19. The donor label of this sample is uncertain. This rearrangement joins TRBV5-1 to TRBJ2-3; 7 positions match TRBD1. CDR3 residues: CASSVGGVGTDTQYF. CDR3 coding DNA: TGCGCCAGCAGCGTAGGGGGCGTGGGCACAGATACGCAGTATTTT.